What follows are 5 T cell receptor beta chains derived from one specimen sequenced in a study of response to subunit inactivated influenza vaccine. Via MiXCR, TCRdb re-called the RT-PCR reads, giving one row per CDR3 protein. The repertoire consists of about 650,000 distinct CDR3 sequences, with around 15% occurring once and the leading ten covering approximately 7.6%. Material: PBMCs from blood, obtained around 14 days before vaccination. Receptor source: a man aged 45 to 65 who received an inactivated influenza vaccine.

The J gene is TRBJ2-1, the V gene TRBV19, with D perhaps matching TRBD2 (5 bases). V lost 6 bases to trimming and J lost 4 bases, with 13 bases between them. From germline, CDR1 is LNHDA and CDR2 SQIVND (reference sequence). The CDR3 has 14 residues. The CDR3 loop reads CASRARGQYNEQFF. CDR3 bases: TGTGCCAGTAGGGCCCGGGGTCAATACAATGAGCAGTTCTTC.

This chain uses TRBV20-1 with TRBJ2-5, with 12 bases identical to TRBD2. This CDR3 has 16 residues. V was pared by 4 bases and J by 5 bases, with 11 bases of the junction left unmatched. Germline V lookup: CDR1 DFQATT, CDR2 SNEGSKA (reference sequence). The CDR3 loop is CSANIPTSGSKETQYF. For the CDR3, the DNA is TGCAGTGCTAATATACCGACTAGCGGGAGTAAGGAGACCCAGTACTTC.

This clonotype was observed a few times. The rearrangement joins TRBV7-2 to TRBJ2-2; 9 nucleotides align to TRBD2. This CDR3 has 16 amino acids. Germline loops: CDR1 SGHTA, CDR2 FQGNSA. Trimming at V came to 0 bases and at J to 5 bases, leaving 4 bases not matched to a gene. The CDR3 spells CASSLARTSGTGELFF. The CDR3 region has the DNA TGTGCCAGCAGCTTAGCGAGAACTAGCGGGACCGGGGAGCTGTTTTTT.

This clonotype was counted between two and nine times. The CDR3 bases are TGCAGTGCTAGAGACGGGACAGGAATATCGTATGGCTACACCTTC. Residues: CSARDGTGISYGYTF. The chain employs TRBV20-1 and TRBJ1-2; 8 nucleotides align to TRBD1. Per germline, CDR1 DFQATT and CDR2 SNEGSKA (reference sequence). The trim removed 0 bases at V and 5 bases at J, leaving 8 bases unmatched. The CDR3 loop spans 15 amino acids.

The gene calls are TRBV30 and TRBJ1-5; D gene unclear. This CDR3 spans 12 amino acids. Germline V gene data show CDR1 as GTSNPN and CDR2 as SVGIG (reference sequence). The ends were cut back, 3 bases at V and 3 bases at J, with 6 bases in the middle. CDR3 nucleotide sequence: TGTGCCTGGAGCTCAAACAATCAGCCCCAGCATTTT. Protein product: CAWSSNNQPQHF.